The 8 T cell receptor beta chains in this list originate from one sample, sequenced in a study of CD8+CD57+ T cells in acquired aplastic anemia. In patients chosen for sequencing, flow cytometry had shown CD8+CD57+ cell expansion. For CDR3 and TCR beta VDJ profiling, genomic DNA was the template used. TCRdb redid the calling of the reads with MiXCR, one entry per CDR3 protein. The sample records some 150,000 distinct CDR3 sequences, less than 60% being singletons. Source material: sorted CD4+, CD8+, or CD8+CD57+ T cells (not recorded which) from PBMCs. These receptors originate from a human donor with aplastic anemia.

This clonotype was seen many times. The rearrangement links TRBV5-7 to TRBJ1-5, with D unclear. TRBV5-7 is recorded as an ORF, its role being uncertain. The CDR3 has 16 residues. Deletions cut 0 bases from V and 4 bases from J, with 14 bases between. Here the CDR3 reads CASSLVVRPSNQPQHF. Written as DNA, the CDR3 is TGTGCCAGCAGCTTGGTGGTGCGGCCATCAAATCAGCCCCAGCATTTT.

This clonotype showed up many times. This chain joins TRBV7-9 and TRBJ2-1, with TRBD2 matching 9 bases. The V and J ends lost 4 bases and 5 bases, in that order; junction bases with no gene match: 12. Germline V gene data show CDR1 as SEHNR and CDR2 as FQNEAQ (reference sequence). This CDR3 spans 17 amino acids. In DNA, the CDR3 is TGTGCCAGCAGCTCGCGGGGGGGGGAGCGGGGACACAATGAGCAGTTCTTC. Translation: CASSSRGGERGHNEQFF.

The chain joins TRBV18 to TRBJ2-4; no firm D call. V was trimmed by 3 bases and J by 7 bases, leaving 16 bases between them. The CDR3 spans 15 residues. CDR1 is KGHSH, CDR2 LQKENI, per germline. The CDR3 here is CASSPAEHSPNIQYF. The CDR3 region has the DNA TGTGCCAGCTCACCGGCGGAACATTCCCCTAACATTCAGTACTTC.

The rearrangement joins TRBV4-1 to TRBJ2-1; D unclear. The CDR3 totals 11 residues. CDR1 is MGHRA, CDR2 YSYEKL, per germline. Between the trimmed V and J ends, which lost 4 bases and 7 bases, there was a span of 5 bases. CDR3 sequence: CASSLLNEQFF. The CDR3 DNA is TGCGCCAGCAGCCTACTAAATGAGCAGTTCTTC.

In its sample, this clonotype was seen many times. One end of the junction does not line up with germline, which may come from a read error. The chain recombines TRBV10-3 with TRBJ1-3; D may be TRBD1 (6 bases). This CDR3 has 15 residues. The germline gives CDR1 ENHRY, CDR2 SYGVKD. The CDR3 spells CAIREWTDSGNTIYF. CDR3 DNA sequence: TGTGCCATCAGAGAGTGGACAGACTCTGGAAACACCATATATTTT.

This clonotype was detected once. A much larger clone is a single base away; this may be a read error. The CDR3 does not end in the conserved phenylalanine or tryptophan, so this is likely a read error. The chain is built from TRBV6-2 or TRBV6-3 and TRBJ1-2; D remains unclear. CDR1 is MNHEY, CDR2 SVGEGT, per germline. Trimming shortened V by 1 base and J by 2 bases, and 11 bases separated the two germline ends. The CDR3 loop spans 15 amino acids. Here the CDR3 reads CASSYLLETNYGYTL. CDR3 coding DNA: TGTGCCAGCAGTTACTTACTGGAGACCAACTATGGCTACACCCTC.

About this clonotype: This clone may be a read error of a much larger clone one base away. This CDR3 reads CASREGQGKTYEPYF. The CDR3 DNA is TGTGCCAGCAGGGAGGGACAGGGAAAGACCTACGAGCCGTACTTC. The gene calls are TRBV6-1 and TRBJ2-7; 9 bases are shared with TRBD1. The germline gives CDR1 MNHNS, CDR2 SASEGT. This CDR3 comprises 15 residues.

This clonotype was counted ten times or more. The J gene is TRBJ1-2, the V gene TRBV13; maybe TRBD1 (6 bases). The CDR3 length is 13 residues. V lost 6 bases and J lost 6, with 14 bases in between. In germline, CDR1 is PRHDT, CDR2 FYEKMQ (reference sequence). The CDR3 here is CASRSGPGDGYTF. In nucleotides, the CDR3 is TGTGCCAGCAGATCAGGCCCAGGGGATGGCTACACCTTC. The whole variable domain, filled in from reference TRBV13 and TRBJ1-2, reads AAGVIQSPRHLIKEKRETATLKCYPIPRHDTVYWYQQGPGQDPQFLISFYEKMQSDKGSIPDRFSAQQFSDYHSELNMSSLELGDSALYFCASRSGPGDGYTFGSGTRLTVV.